These 6 T cell receptor beta chains were all obtained from the same sample, sequenced in a study of shared clonotypes between healthy human individuals. Sequencing was performed with immunoSEQ multiplex PCR; in TCRdb, only in-frame clones are kept and a portion is missing. The sample has around 1.9 million clones; about 93% are singletons. Naive CD8 cells lacked CD45RO and underwent positive selection for CCR7, leaving out terminally differentiated effector memory CD45RA+ cells. Source material: naive CD8+ T cells from PBMCs. The receptor set was obtained from a man between 18 and 35 years old in good health. Some clones in this sample may be carry-over from other donors' samples.

The CDR3 here is CASSTFDNPYEQYF. The CDR3 DNA sequence: TGTGCCAGCAGCACCTTCGACAATCCCTACGAGCAGTACTTC. The V gene is TRBV21-1, the J gene TRBJ2-7; the table gives TRBD1 as D, unverified against the DNA. TRBV21-1 is noted as a pseudogene. The CDR3 is 14 amino acids.

V gene TRBV14 combines with J gene TRBJ2-2, with unresolved D. The CDR3 covers 14 residues. Trimming took 4 bases from V and 5 from J, leaving 11 bases between them. Per germline, CDR1 SGHDN and CDR2 FVKESK. CDR3 amino acids: CASSPRPRTGELFF. For the CDR3, the DNA is TGTGCCAGCAGCCCCCGGCCCAGAACCGGGGAGCTGTTTTTT. The full variable domain, rest sourced from reference TRBV14 and TRBJ2-2, is EAGVTQFPSHSVIEKGQTVTLRCDPISGHDNLYWYRRVMGKEIKFLLHFVKESKQDESGMPNNRFLAERTGGTYSTLKVQPAELEDSGVYFCASSPRPRTGELFFGEGSRLTVL.

This rearrangement joins TRBV19 to TRBJ1-1; D may be TRBD1 (6 bases). This CDR3 is 13 amino acids long. Per germline, CDR1 LNHDA and CDR2 SQIVND (reference sequence). Trimming pared 5 bases from V and 6 bases from J, leaving 13 bases between. The CDR3 region has the DNA TGTGCCAGTAGTCGGCAGGGGCCGCCTGAAGCTTTCTTT. The encoded protein is CASSRQGPPEAFF.

DNA for the CDR3: TGTGCCAGCAGTTGGGGTAGCATGGCCGGGGAGCTGTTTTTT. Its protein product is CASSWGSMAGELFF. The genes are TRBV27 and TRBJ2-2; D not resolved. V gave up 4 bases and J gave up 6 bases, with 12 bases separating them. CDR1 and CDR2 from the germline V gene are MNHEY and SMNVEV (reference sequence). The CDR3 contains 14 residues.

This clone appeared a single time. J is TRBJ2-6 and V is TRBV4-1; 8 nucleotides line up with TRBD1. Trimming removed 0 bases from V and 4 bases from J; junction bases left unmatched: 8. The CDR3 is made up of 18 amino acids. Germline CDR1 reads MGHRA; CDR2 reads YSYEKL. Written as DNA, the CDR3 is TGCGCCAGCAGCCAAGAGGGGCAGGGGGCGATCGGGGCCAACGTCCTGACTTTC. Its translation: CASSQEGQGAIGANVLTF.

V gene TRBV2 combines with J gene TRBJ2-1; D is perhaps TRBD1 (5 bases). This CDR3 has 13 amino acids. With 4 bases removed from V and 8 bases from J, the gap between germline ends came to 12 bases. Germline V gene data show CDR1 as SNHLY and CDR2 as FYNNEI. This CDR3 reads CASSGVRVYEQFF. The CDR3 coding sequence is TGTGCCAGCAGTGGTGTCAGGGTGTATGAGCAGTTCTTC.